The 15 T cell receptor beta chains below were found in one sample sequenced in a study of CD8 T cells in ankylosing spondylitis. TCRdb re-called the 5' RACE reads through MiXCR, storing one row per CDR3 protein. The profile covers more than 400,000 distinct CDR3 sequences, with approximately 5% appearing a single time and 3% to 4% taken by the ten largest. Study observations and caveats: Characteristic of ankylosing spondylitis blood, it appeared, was a TCR beta motif comprising 7 to 9 highly homologous variants.

No antigens are known for them. The sequenced material came from blood, either unsorted or a sorted T cell fraction (not recorded which). The receptors were gathered from a male donor with ankylosing spondylitis.

This clonotype was observed many times. This chain connects TRBV5-1 to TRBJ1-1; D is undetermined. V was pared by 3 bases and J by 10 bases, with 16 bases between. The CDR3 is 13 residues long. Germline V lookup: CDR1 SGHRS, CDR2 YFSETQ. The CDR3 DNA follows: TGCGCCAGCAGCTCGGACCCATCTGAGGGAGCTTTCTTT. Its protein product is CASSSDPSEGAFF.

This clonotype was recorded many times. J is TRBJ2-7 and V is TRBV7-2, with D uncertain. Germline V gene data show CDR1 as SGHTA and CDR2 as FQGNSA. The CDR3 has 15 amino acids. V gave up 3 bases and J gave up 4 bases, with 16 bases separating them. CDR3 nucleotide sequence: TGTGCCAGCAGCTTTGGACCCAACCCTCGGTACGAGCAGTACTTC. This codes for CASSFGPNPRYEQYF.

Many counts were recorded for this clonotype. The chain has TRBV20-1 and TRBJ2-7; 7 bases are a match to TRBD2. J gave up 0 bases and V 1 base, and 6 bases lay outside the gene matches. CDR3 length: 15 residues. The germline V gene has CDR1 DFQATT and CDR2 SNEGSKA (reference sequence). CDR3 bases: TGCAGTGCTAGAGTCTCCGGGGGGAGCTCCTACGAGCAGTACTTC. This encodes CSARVSGGSSYEQYF.

This clonotype showed up many times. The chain has TRBV5-1 and TRBJ2-3, with TRBD1 as a possible D gene (6 bases). Trimming took 4 bases from V and 7 from J, leaving 19 bases between them. In germline, CDR1 is SGHRS, CDR2 YFSETQ. The CDR3 is 15 residues long. The DNA for the CDR3 is TGCGCCAGCAGCACCGGACAGCTACCATCATATACGCAGTATTTT. It encodes CASSTGQLPSYTQYF.

This clonotype was detected many times. The V gene is TRBV20-1, the J gene TRBJ2-7, with 7 bases matching TRBD1. Germline V gene data show CDR1 as DFQATT and CDR2 as SNEGSKA (reference sequence). V lost 3 bases to trimming and J lost 3 bases; unmatched junction nucleotides: 8. CDR3 length equals 14 residues. For the CDR3, the DNA is TGCAGTGCTAGGGTCCCGGGACAGAACTACGAGCAGTACTTC. As protein: CSARVPGQNYEQYF.

This clonotype was observed many times. The chain links TRBV7-2 to TRBJ2-1, with D perhaps assigned TRBD1 or TRBD2 (5 bases each). Per the germline V gene, CDR1 is SGHTA and CDR2 is FQGNSA. The length of the CDR3 is 14 residues. V was cut by 5 bases and J by 5 bases, with 13 bases left in between. The CDR3 reads CASSARGSNNEQFF. The CDR3 DNA follows: TGTGCCAGCAGCGCCCGGGGCAGCAACAATGAGCAGTTCTTC.

This clonotype was seen more than once but under ten times. The chain couples TRBV7-2 to TRBJ1-1; D is uncertain. CDR3 size: 16 residues. CDR1 SGHTA and CDR2 FQGNSA come from the germline V gene. Trimming took off 1 base at V and 0 bases at J, with 12 bases between the two ends. The CDR3, as DNA: TGTGCCAGCAGCTTAGTGCCAGCTAGTATGAACACTGAAGCTTTCTTT. It codes for CASSLVPASMNTEAFF.

This chain joins TRBV20-1 and TRBJ2-7; 9 positions match TRBD2. The CDR3 contains 15 residues. Trimming removed 2 bases from V and 3 bases from J; junction bases left unmatched: 8. Per the germline V gene, CDR1 is DFQATT and CDR2 is SNEGSKA (reference sequence). The CDR3 loop is CSARFNLAGHYEQYF. CDR3 bases: TGCAGTGCTAGATTTAATCTAGCGGGACACTACGAGCAGTACTTC.

This clonotype was recorded many times. V usage is TRBV27 and J usage is TRBJ2-3; 8 positions agree with TRBD1. The length of the CDR3 is 14 residues. Trimming cost V 10 bases and J 10 bases; bases outside gene matches: 16. Germline lookup yields CDR1 MNHEY and CDR2 SMNVEV (reference sequence). This CDR3 reads CATSRGLPTQAQYF. In DNA, the CDR3 is TGTGCCACCTCCAGGGGGCTACCGACCCAGGCGCAGTATTTT.

This clonotype was found many times. This chain joins TRBV20-1 and TRBJ2-1; perhaps TRBD1 as D (5 bases). The CDR3 runs 12 residues. Trimming stripped 1 base from V and 7 bases from J, with 8 bases between. In germline, CDR1 is DFQATT, CDR2 SNEGSKA (reference sequence). DNA for the CDR3: TGCAGTGCTAGAGTTAGGGGAAATGAGCAGTTCTTC. Its translation: CSARVRGNEQFF.

This clonotype was found many times. The CDR3 DNA sequence: TGTGCCGCCGGACTGAAAGAGACCCAGTACTTC. Amino acid sequence: CAAGLKETQYF. V and J are TRBV6-5 and TRBJ2-5, with a tentative D call TRBD2 (5 bases). Germline V gene data show CDR1 as MNHEY and CDR2 as SVGAGI. This CDR3 contains 11 residues. V lost 11 bases and J lost 3, with 10 bases in between.

This clonotype was counted ten times or more. The rearrangement joins TRBV29-1 to TRBJ2-1; 10 bases line up with TRBD1. V trimming: 7 bases; J trimming: 6 bases; junction bases outside the gene matches: 6. The germline V gene encodes CDR1 SQVTM and CDR2 ANQGSEA. The CDR3 covers 13 residues. CDR3 coding DNA: TGCAGCGCTGCCCGGACAGGGGGCAATGAGCAGTTCTTC. Translated: CSAARTGGNEQFF.

This clonotype was picked up many times. The genes are TRBV27 and TRBJ1-5; the match to TRBD1 covers 7 bases. Germline CDR1 is MNHEY and CDR2 is SMNVEV (reference sequence). After removal of 8 bases from V and 0 bases from J, the junction contained 13 bases not matched to a gene. The CDR3 is made up of 17 amino acids. Here the CDR3 reads CASGHFIQGYSNQPQHF. In DNA, the CDR3 is TGTGCCAGCGGACATTTCATACAGGGGTATAGCAATCAGCCCCAGCATTTT.

At least ten counts were recorded for this clonotype. The chain uses TRBV29-1 and TRBJ2-1; 15 nucleotides line up with TRBD2. CDR1 SQVTM and CDR2 ANQGSEA come from the germline V gene. The CDR3 has 15 amino acids. The V and J ends lost 7 bases and 10 bases, in that order; junction bases with no gene match: 11. The CDR3 sequence: CSAAGLAGGRGEQFF. The CDR3 nucleotides are TGCAGCGCCGCCGGACTAGCGGGAGGGAGGGGGGAGCAGTTCTTC.

This clonotype was detected ten times or more. This rearrangement joins TRBV6-5 to TRBJ1-1; D perhaps matches TRBD1 (5 bases). This CDR3 contains 15 residues. V shed 4 bases and J shed 1 base, with 13 bases lying between them. Per the germline V gene, CDR1 is MNHEY and CDR2 is SVGAGI. The CDR3, as DNA: TGTGCCAGCAGTTCCTTAGGGAGGGGGAACACTGAAGCTTTCTTT. Amino acids: CASSSLGRGNTEAFF.